Reported below is one T cell receptor beta chain. The antigen remains unidentified. The same CDR3 can be traced to other DNA sequences in this sample. Naive CD4+ cells were CD45RA-selected; the remaining cells were memory. This sample was taken from a study of shared clonotypes between healthy human individuals. Study as a whole: There were three CD4 naive, three CD4 memory, two CD8 naive and one CD8 memory plates per donor. The study's findings and limits: Tissue TCR repertoires likely differ from these blood-only repertoires.

Assay used: immunoSEQ multiplex PCR; TCRdb lists only in-frame clones, some missing. The sample lists over a million clones, 95% to 97% occurring once. The V gene's germline CDR1 is SGHNT and CDR2 YENEEA. The CDR3 is 14 residues long. V lost 5 bases to trimming and J lost 0 bases; unmatched junction nucleotides: 3. The clonotype comes from a man aged 25 to 40 in good health. What was sequenced was naive CD4+ T cells sorted from blood. Subset defined: CD45RA+ positively selected. V is TRBV11-3 and J is TRBJ2-7; TRBD2 matches 8 bases. The CDR3 nucleotides read TGTGCCAGCAGCCCGGGGGGGAGCTCCTACGAGCAGTACTTC. It is translated as CASSPGGSSYEQYF.